The clone carrying this T cell receptor (beta chain) was seen a single time. Trimming left V 5 bases short and J 1 base short, with 18 bases between. Germline V lookup: CDR1 MNHEY, CDR2 SVGEGT. The CDR3 totals 17 residues. The data were taken from a study of Ad26.COV2.S vaccination and SARS-CoV-2 variants. Treatment here: around 19 received Ad26.COV2.S at low or high dose, single or two shots; about 5 received placebo; per-sample allocation not given. Sampling was performed 63 days after the first vaccine or placebo injection. The method was immunoSEQ multiplex PCR; TCRdb's version includes in-frame clones alone and lacks a portion of them. The sample holds 320,000 or so clones, under 90% seen once.

The sequence came from a person between 18 and 65 years old who received the Ad26.COV2.S COVID-19 vaccine or a placebo. V and J are TRBV6-2 or TRBV6-3 and TRBJ2-1; D not resolved. Sample: peripheral blood, taken in a trial of Ad26.COV2.S vaccine versus placebo. The CDR3 nucleotides read TGTGCCAGCAGTCCGACCGCCCTCGGCCTATCCTACAATGAGCAGTTCTTC. It translates to CASSPTALGLSYNEQFF.